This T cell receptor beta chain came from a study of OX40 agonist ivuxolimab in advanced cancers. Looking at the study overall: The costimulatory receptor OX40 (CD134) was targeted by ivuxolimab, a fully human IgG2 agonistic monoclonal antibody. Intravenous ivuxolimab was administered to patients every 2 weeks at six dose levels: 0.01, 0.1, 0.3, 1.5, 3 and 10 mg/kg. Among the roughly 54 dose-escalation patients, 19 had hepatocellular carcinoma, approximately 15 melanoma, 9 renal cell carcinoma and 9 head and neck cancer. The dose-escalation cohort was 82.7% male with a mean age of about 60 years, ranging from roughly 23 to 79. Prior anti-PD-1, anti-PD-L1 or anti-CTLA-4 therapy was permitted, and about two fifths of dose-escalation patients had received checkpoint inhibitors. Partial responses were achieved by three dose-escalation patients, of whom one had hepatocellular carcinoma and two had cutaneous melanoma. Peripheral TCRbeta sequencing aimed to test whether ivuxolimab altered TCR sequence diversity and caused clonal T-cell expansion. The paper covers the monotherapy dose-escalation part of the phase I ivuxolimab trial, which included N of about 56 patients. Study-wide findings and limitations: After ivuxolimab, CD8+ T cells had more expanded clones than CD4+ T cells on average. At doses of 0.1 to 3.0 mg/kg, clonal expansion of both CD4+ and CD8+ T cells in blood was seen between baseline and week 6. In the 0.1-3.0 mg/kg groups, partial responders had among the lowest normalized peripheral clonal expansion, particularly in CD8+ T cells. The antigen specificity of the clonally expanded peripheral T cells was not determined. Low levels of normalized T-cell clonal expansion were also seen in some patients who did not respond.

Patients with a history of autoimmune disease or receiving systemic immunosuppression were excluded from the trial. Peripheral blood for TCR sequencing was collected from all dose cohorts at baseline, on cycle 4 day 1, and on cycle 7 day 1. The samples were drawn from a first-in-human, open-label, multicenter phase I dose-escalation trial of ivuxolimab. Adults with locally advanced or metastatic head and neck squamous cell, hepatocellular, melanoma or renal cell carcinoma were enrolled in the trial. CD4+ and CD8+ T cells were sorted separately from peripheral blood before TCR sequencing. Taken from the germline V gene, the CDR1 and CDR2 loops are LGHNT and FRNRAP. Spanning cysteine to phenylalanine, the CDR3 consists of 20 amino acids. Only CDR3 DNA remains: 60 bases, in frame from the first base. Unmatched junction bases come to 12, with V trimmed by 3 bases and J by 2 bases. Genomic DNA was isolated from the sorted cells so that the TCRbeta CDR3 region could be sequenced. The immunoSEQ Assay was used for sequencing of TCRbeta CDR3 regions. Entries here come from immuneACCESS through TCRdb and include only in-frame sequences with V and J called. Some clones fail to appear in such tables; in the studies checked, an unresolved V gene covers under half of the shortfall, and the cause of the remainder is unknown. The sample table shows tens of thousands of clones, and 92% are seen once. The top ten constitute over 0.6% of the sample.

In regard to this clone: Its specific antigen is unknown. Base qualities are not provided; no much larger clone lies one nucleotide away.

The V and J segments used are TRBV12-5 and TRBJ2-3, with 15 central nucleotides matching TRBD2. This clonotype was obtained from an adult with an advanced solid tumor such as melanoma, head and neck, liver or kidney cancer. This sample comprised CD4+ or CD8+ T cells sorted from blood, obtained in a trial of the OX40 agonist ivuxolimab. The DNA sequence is TGTGCTAGTGGTTTCCGGCCTTGGGGGACTAGCGGGAGGTCCACAGATACGCAGTATTTT. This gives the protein CASGFRPWGTSGRSTDTQYF.